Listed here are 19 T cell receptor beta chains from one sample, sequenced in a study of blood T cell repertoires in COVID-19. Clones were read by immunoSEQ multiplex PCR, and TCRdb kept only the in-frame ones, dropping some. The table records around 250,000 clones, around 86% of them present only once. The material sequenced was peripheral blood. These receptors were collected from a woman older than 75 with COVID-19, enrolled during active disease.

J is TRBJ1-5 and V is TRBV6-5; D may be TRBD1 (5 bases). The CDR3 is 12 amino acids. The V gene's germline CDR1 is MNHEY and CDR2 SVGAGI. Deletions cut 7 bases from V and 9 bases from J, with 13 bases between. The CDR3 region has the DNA TGTGCCAGCACTAACGGGGGGGGGCCCCAGCATTTT. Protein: CASTNGGGPQHF.

The CDR3 sequence is CSAFEGSGNTEAFF. Here the CDR3 DNA reads TGCAGCGCCTTCGAGGGCTCGGGGAACACTGAAGCTTTCTTT. The J gene is TRBJ1-1, the V gene TRBV29-1; D is ambiguous. V dropped 7 bases and J dropped 1 base, with 16 bases sitting between them. Germline values: CDR1 SQVTM, CDR2 ANQGSEA. This CDR3 is 14 amino acids long.

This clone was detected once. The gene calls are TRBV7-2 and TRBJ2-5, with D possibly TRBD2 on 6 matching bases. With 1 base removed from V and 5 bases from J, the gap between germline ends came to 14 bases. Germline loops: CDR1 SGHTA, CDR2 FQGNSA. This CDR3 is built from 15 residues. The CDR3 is CASSLGMEGKETQYF. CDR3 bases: TGTGCCAGCAGCTTAGGGATGGAGGGGAAGGAGACCCAGTACTTC. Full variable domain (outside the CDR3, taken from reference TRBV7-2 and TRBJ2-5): GAGVSQSPSNKVTEKGKDVELRCDPISGHTALYWYRQSLGQGLEFLIYFQGNSAPDKSGLPSDRFSAERTGGSVSTLTIQRTQQEDSAVYLCASSLGMEGKETQYFGPGTRLLVL.

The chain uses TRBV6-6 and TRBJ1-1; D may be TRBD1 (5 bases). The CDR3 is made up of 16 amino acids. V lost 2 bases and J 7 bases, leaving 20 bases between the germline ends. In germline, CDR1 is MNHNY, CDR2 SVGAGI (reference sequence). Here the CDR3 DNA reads TGTGCCAGCAGTTACGGGGGGGTTGTATCGGAGAATGAAGCTTTCTTT. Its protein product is CASSYGGVVSENEAFF.

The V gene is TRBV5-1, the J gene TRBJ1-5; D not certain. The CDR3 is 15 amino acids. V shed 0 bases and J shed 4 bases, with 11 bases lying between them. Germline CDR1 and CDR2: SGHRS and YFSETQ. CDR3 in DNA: TGCGCCAGCAGCTTGGGATTGGCCCCAAATCAGCCCCAGCATTTT. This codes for CASSLGLAPNQPQHF.

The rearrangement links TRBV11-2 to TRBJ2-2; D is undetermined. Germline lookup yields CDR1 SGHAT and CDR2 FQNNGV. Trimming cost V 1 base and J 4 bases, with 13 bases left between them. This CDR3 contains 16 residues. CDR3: CASSLGSSRATGELFF. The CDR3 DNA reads TGTGCCAGCAGCTTAGGTAGCTCCCGTGCCACCGGGGAGCTGTTTTTT. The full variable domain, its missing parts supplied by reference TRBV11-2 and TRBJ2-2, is EAGVAQSPRYKIIEKRQSVAFWCNPISGHATLYWYQQILGQGPKLLIQFQNNGVVDDSQLPKDRFSAERLKGVDSTLKIQPAKLEDSAVYLCASSLGSSRATGELFFGEGSRLTVL.

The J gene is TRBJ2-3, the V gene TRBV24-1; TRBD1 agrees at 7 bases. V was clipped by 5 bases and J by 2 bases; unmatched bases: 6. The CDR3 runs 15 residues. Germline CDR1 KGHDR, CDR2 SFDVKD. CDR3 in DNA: TGTGCCACCAGTGTGGGGACAGAGTACACAGATACGCAGTATTTT. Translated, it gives CATSVGTEYTDTQYF.

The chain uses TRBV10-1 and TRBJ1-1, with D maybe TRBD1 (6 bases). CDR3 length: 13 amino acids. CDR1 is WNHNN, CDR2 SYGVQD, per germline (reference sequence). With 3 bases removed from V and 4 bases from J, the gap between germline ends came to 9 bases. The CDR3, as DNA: TGCGCCAGCAGTGACAGGGGAGCCACTGAAGCTTTCTTT. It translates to CASSDRGATEAFF.

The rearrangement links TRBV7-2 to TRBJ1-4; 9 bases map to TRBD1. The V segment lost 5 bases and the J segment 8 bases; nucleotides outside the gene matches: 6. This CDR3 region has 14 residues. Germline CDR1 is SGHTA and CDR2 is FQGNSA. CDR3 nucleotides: TGTGCCAGCAGCAAACAGGGGGCGGGAGAAAAACTGTTTTTT. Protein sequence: CASSKQGAGEKLFF.

DNA for the CDR3: TGTGCCAGCAGTCCGACAGGGAAAGGCTACACCTTC. This gives the protein CASSPTGKGYTF. V gene TRBV28 combines with J gene TRBJ1-2, with TRBD1 matching over 7 bases. Germline CDR1 MDHEN, CDR2 SYDVKM. The CDR3 runs to 12 residues. V was pared by 5 bases and J by 8 bases, with 5 bases of the junction left unmatched.

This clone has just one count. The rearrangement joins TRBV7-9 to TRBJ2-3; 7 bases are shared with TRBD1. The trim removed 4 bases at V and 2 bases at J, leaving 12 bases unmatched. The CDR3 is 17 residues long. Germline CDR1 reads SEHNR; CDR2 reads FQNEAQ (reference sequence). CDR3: CASSSRQGGYYTDTQYF. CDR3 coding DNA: TGTGCCAGCAGCTCGAGACAGGGCGGCTACTACACAGATACGCAGTATTTT.

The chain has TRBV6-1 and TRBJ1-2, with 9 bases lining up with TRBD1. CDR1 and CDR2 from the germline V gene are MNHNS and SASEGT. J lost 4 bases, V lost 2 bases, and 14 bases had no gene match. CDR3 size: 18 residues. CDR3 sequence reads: CASSESFDATGGSYGYTF. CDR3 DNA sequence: TGTGCCAGCAGTGAATCTTTTGACGCGACAGGGGGTTCCTATGGCTACACCTTC.

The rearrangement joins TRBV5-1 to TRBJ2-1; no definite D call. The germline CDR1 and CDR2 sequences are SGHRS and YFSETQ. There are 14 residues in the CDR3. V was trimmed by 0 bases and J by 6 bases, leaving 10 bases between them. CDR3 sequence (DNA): TGCGCCAGCAGCTTGGGCCAAAGCCTCAATGAGCAGTTCTTC. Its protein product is CASSLGQSLNEQFF.

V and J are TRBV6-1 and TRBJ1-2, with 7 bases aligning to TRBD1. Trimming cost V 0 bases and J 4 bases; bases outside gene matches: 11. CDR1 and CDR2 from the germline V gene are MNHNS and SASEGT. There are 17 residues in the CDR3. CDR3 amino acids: CASSEAGVQGSVYGYTF. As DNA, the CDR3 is TGTGCCAGCAGTGAAGCGGGGGTACAGGGGTCGGTCTATGGCTACACCTTC.

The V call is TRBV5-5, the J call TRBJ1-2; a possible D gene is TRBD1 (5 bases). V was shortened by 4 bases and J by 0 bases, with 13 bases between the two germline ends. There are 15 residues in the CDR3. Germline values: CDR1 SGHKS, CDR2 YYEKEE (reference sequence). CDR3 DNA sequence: TGTGCCAGCAGCATCTGGACACCAGCTAACTATGGCTACACCTTC. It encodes CASSIWTPANYGYTF.

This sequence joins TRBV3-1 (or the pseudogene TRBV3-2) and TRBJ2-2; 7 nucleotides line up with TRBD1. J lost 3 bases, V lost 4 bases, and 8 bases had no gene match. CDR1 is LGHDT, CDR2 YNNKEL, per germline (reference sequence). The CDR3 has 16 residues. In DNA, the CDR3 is TGTGCCAGCAGCCTCTGGCGGCAGGGGGACACCGGGGAGCTGTTTTTT. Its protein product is CASSLWRQGDTGELFF.

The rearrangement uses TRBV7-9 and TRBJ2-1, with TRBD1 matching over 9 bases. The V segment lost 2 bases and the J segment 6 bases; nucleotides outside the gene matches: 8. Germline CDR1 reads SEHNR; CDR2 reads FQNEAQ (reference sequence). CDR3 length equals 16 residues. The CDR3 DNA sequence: TGTGCCAGCAGCTTAAGGGGGACAGGGATTGCCAATGAGCAGTTCTTC. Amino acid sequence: CASSLRGTGIANEQFF.

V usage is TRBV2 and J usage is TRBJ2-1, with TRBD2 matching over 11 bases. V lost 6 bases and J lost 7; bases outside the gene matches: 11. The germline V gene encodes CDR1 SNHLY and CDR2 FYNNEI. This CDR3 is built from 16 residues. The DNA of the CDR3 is TGTGCCAGCAGAGGCCAACTAGCGGGGGTGGGGAATGAGCAGTTCTTC. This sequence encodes CASRGQLAGVGNEQFF.

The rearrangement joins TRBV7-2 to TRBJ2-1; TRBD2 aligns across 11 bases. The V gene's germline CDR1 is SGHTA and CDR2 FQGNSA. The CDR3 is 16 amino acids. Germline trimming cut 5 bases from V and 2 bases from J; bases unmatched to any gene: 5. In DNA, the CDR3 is TGTGCCAGCAGCCCATCTAGCGGGGGGACCTACAATGAGCAGTTCTTC. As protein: CASSPSSGGTYNEQFF.